Below are 19 T cell receptor beta chains sequenced from a single sample in a study of CD8 T cells in Susac syndrome. Random hexamers were used to reverse transcribe an amount of roughly 0.5 to 1 ug RNA. TCRdb reprocessed the immunoSEQ multiplex PCR reads with MiXCR, giving one entry per CDR3 protein. Here the sample spans about 200,000 distinct CDR3 sequences, approximately 93% being singletons. Specimen: CD4+ T cells from PBMCs. These receptors all stem from a human donor in good health.

This clonotype was seen only a few times. V usage is TRBV12-3 or TRBV12-4 and J usage is TRBJ1-2; D remains ambiguous. V dropped 4 bases and J dropped 4 bases, with 7 bases sitting between them. The CDR3 runs 12 residues. The CDR3 protein is CASSSSGYGYTF. CDR3 bases: TGTGCCAGCAGTTCGTCCGGCTATGGCTACACCTTC.

V is TRBV10-3 and J is TRBJ2-7; a possible D gene is TRBD1 (6 bases). The CDR3 has 11 residues. V was clipped by 11 bases and J by 3 bases, with 11 bases between them. CDR1 is ENHRY and CDR2 is SYGVKD in the germline V gene. The chain's CDR3 is CAAQGNYEQYF. In DNA, the CDR3 is TGTGCCGCCCAGGGGAACTACGAGCAGTACTTC.

This clonotype has just one count. V gene TRBV7-9 combines with J gene TRBJ1-4, with D tentatively TRBD1 (5 bases). Between the trimmed V and J ends, which lost 3 bases and 10 bases, there was a span of 18 bases. CDR3 length equals 15 residues. Germline values: CDR1 SEHNR, CDR2 FQNEAQ (reference sequence). CDR3 sequence (DNA): TGTGCCAGCAGCTTTAGTCGGGAGGGACGTGGAAAACTGTTTTTT. Its protein is CASSFSREGRGKLFF.

The chain joins TRBV9 to TRBJ2-4; D is perhaps TRBD1 (6 bases). The germline CDR1 and CDR2 sequences are SGDLS and YYNGEE. V dropped 0 bases and J dropped 3 bases, with 22 bases sitting between them. CDR3 length: 19 amino acids. The CDR3: CASSVEGAGTSGDKNIQYF. CDR3 bases: TGTGCCAGCAGCGTAGAGGGAGCCGGGACATCAGGGGACAAAAACATTCAGTACTTC.

This chain links TRBV27 with TRBJ2-7; D is unresolved. This CDR3 has 16 amino acids. Per germline, CDR1 MNHEY and CDR2 SMNVEV (reference sequence). V shed 5 bases and J shed 2 bases, with 19 bases lying between them. The chain's CDR3 is CASSPLDAAPPYEQYF. CDR3 sequence (DNA): TGTGCCAGCAGTCCCTTGGACGCGGCCCCCCCCTACGAGCAGTACTTC.

This clonotype was seen just once. The CDR3 nucleotides read TGCAGTGCTCCGACAGAACCTTTGGTTAATTCACCCCTCCACTTT. It codes for CSAPTEPLVNSPLHF. The rearrangement uses TRBV20-1 and TRBJ1-6; a weak D match, TRBD1 (5 bases). The CDR3 has 15 residues. Trimming cost V 5 bases and J 6 bases, with 17 bases left between them. Germline V gene sequence: CDR1 DFQATT, CDR2 SNEGSKA (reference sequence).

Only one count was recorded for this clonotype. The CDR3 sequence: CASRRTGPAGELFF. In DNA, the CDR3 is TGCGCCAGCAGGCGCACAGGGCCCGCCGGGGAGCTGTTTTTT. This chain connects TRBV23-1 to TRBJ2-2, with D tentatively TRBD1 (6 bases). TRBV23-1 is flagged as an ORF with uncertain function. This CDR3 comprises 14 residues. V lost 6 bases and J lost 6, with 14 bases in between.

The V call is TRBV5-1, the J call TRBJ2-1, with a possible D match to TRBD2 (6 bases). With 4 bases removed from V and 6 bases from J, the gap between germline ends came to 17 bases. Germline loops: CDR1 SGHRS, CDR2 YFSETQ. This CDR3 has 15 residues. CDR3: CASSLAVLAINEQFF. Here the CDR3 DNA reads TGCGCCAGCAGCCTCGCCGTGCTAGCGATCAATGAGCAGTTCTTC.

This sequence joins TRBV4-3 and TRBJ2-1; TRBD2 matches 15 bases. In germline, CDR1 is LGHNA, CDR2 YSLEER. V trimming: 4 bases; J trimming: 9 bases; junction bases outside the gene matches: 4. The CDR3 runs to 15 residues. The CDR3 DNA follows: TGCGCCAGCAGCCGGGGACTAGCGGGGGGCAGTGAGCAGTTCTTC. Its protein product is CASSRGLAGGSEQFF.

The V and J genes are TRBV6-2 or TRBV6-3 and TRBJ2-5; no definite D call. Germline CDR1 and CDR2: MNHEY and SVGEGT. V was cut by 5 bases and J by 4 bases, with 20 bases left in between. This CDR3 is 16 amino acids long. For the CDR3, the DNA is TGTGCCAGCAGTCCCAGGCGAATGTTGCTAGGAGAGACCCAGTACTTC. Protein sequence: CASSPRRMLLGETQYF.

The CDR3 sequence: CASSQPPGCYGYTF. The CDR3 region has the DNA TGCGCCAGCAGTCAACCCCCCGGCTGCTATGGCTACACCTTC. The gene calls are TRBV23-1 and TRBJ1-2; D not certain. TRBV23-1 is reported as an ORF; its role is uncertain. The V gene lost 2 bases and the J gene lost 4 bases, with 11 bases spanning the gap. The CDR3 runs 14 residues.

The chain joins TRBV19 to TRBJ1-2; 9 bases are a match to TRBD1. Per germline, CDR1 LNHDA and CDR2 SQIVND (reference sequence). This CDR3 is 14 amino acids long. Unmatched junction bases numbered 7, after V lost 3 bases and J lost 8 bases. The CDR3 spells CASSMGQGVRGYTF. The DNA for the CDR3 is TGTGCCAGTAGTATGGGACAGGGAGTGCGGGGCTACACCTTC.

This sequence joins TRBV12-5 and TRBJ1-1; no definite D call. Germline lookup yields CDR1 LGHNT and CDR2 FRNRAP. V was cut by 7 bases and J by 1 base, with 10 bases left in between. This CDR3 is built from 13 residues. The CDR3 DNA is TGTGCTAGTGCCCCATTAGGGAACACTGAAGCTTTCTTT. Its translation is CASAPLGNTEAFF.

The V gene is TRBV19, the J gene TRBJ2-5; 11 bases map to TRBD2. In germline, CDR1 is LNHDA, CDR2 SQIVND (reference sequence). The CDR3 spans 17 residues. J was trimmed by 2 bases and V by 3 bases; bases with no gene match: 8. CDR3 in DNA: TGTGCCAGTAGTATGGGTCTAGCGGGGGGCCAACAAGAGACCCAGTACTTC. Protein product: CASSMGLAGGQQETQYF.

The chain couples TRBV20-1 to TRBJ2-3; D possibly corresponds to TRBD1 (5 bases). V lost 3 bases and J 4 bases, leaving 8 bases between the germline ends. CDR1 is DFQATT and CDR2 is SNEGSKA in the germline V gene (reference sequence). The CDR3 covers 12 residues. The CDR3 loop reads CSARPGPDTQYF. As DNA, the CDR3 is TGCAGTGCTAGGCCAGGGCCAGATACGCAGTATTTT.

The V gene is TRBV28, the J gene TRBJ2-7, with 13 bases fitting TRBD2. Per germline, CDR1 MDHEN and CDR2 SYDVKM. V shed 5 bases, J shed 6 bases, and the junction held 4 bases outside the gene matches. The CDR3 loop spans 14 amino acids. The CDR3 protein is CASSRLAGGREQYV. The CDR3 DNA follows: TGTGCCAGCAGTCGACTAGCGGGGGGTCGCGAGCAGTACGTC.

J is TRBJ2-7 and V is TRBV12-3 or TRBV12-4; D is ambiguous. CDR3 size: 13 residues. Trimming removed 6 bases from V and 6 bases from J, with 15 bases in between. CDR3 sequence (DNA): TGTGCCAGCAGCTCCGAGGTGGGTCGCGAGCAGTACGTC. Its translation is CASSSEVGREQYV.

The chain joins TRBV15 to TRBJ1-2, with D possibly matching TRBD1 (5 bases). Germline V CDR1 and CDR2: LNHNV, YYDKDF (reference sequence). The CDR3 totals 15 residues. With 0 bases removed from V and 6 bases from J, the gap between germline ends came to 14 bases. The CDR3 DNA reads as TGTGCCACCAGCAGAGATCTTGGGGCCGCAGATGGCTACACCTTC. Protein sequence: CATSRDLGAADGYTF.

The DNA of the CDR3 is TGCAGCGTGACTTCGACAGGGAGGACAGATACGCAGTATTTT. Encoded protein: CSVTSTGRTDTQYF. This chain joins TRBV29-1 and TRBJ2-3; the D gene is possibly TRBD1 (7 bases). The germline V gene has CDR1 SQVTM and CDR2 ANQGSEA. The CDR3 sequence is 14 residues long. Trimming left V 6 bases short and J 3 bases short, with 16 bases between.